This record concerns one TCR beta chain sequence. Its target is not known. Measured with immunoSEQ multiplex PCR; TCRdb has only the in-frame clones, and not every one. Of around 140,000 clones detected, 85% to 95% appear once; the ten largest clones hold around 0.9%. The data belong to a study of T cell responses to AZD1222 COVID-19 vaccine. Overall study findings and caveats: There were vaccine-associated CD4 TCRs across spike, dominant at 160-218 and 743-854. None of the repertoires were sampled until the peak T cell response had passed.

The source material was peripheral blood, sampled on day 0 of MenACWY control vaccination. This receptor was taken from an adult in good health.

As DNA, the CDR3 is TGTGCCAGCAGTGACACGTTGGGACAGGGGTTCGGGAATGAGCAGTTCTTC. Translated: CASSDTLGQGFGNEQFF. This chain connects TRBV2 to TRBJ2-1; TRBD1 aligns across 10 bases. CDR3 length equals 17 residues. Trimming removed 3 bases from V and 7 bases from J; junction bases left unmatched: 12. Germline V gives CDR1 SNHLY, CDR2 FYNNEI. Complete variable domain (other parts from reference TRBV2 and TRBJ2-1): EPEVTQTPSHQVTQMGQEVILRCVPISNHLYFYWYRQILGQKVEFLVSFYNNEISEKSEIFDDQFSVERPDGSNFTLKIRSTKLEDSAMYFCASSDTLGQGFGNEQFFGPGTRLTVL.